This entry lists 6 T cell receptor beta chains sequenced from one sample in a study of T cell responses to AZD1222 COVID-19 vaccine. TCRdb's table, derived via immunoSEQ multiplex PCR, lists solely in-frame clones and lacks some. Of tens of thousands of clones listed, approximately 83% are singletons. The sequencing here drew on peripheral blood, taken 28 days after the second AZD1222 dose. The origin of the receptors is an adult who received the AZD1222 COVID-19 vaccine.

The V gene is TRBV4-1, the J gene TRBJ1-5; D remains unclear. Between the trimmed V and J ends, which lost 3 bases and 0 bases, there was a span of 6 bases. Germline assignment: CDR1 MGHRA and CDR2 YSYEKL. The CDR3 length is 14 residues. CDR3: CASSQYDSNQPQHF. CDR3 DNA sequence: TGCGCCAGCAGCCAGTACGATAGCAATCAGCCCCAGCATTTT.

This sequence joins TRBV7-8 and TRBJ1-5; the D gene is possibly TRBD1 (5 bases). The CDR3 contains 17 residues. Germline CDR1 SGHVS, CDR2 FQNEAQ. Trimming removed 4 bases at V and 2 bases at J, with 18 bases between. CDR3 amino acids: CASSSSGTQVGNQPQHF. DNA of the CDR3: TGTGCCAGCAGCTCCTCCGGGACCCAGGTTGGCAATCAGCCCCAGCATTTT.

CDR3 sequence reads: CASGRQGTGGRTEAFF. CDR3 sequence (DNA): TGTGCCAGCGGAAGACAGGGTACTGGAGGAAGGACTGAAGCTTTCTTT. The chain combines TRBV9 with TRBJ1-1; 7 bases agree with TRBD1. The V segment lost 7 bases and the J segment 5 bases; nucleotides outside the gene matches: 17. The V gene's germline CDR1 is SGDLS and CDR2 YYNGEE. The CDR3 sequence is 16 residues long.

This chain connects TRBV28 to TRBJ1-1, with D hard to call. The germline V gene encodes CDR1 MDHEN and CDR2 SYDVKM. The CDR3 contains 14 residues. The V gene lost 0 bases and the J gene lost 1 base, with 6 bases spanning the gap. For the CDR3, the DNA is TGTGCCAGCAGTTTATGGGGTCAGAACACTGAAGCTTTCTTT. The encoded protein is CASSLWGQNTEAFF.

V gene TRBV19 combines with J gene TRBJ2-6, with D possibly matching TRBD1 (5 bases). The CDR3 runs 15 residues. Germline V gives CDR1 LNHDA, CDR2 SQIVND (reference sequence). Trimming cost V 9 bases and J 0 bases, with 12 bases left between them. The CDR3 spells CASQQGASGANVLTF. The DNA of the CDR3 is TGTGCCAGCCAACAAGGGGCCTCTGGGGCCAACGTCCTGACTTTC.

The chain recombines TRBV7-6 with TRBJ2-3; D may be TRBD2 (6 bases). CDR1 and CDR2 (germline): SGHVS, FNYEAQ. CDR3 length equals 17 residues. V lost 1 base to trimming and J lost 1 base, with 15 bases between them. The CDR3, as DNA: TGTGCCAGCAGCTTAGGAGGCGGGGTCGGAGGCACAGATACGCAGTATTTT. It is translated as CASSLGGGVGGTDTQYF.